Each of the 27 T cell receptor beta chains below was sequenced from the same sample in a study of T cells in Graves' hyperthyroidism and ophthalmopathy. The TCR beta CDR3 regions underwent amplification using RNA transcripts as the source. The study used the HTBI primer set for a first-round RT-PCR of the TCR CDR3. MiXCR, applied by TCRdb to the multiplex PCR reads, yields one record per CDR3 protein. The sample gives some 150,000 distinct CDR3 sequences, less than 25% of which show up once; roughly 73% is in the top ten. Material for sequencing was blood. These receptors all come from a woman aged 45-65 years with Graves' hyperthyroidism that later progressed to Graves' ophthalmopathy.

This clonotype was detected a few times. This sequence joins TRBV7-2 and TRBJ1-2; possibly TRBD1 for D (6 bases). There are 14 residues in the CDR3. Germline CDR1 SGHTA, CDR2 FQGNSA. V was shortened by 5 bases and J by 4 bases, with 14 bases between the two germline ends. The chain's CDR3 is CASSLTADSYGYTF. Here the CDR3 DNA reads TGTGCCAGCAGCCTAACTGCGGACAGCTATGGCTACACCTTC.

As DNA, the CDR3 is TGTGCCAGTAGACGAGGGGCATCTGGAAACACCATATATTTT. This sequence encodes CASRRGASGNTIYF. The rearrangement links TRBV19 to TRBJ1-3, with D perhaps matching TRBD1 (5 bases). The CDR3 is 14 residues long. Germline V CDR1 and CDR2: LNHDA, SQIVND (reference sequence). Trimming stripped 6 bases from V and 1 base from J, with 10 bases between.

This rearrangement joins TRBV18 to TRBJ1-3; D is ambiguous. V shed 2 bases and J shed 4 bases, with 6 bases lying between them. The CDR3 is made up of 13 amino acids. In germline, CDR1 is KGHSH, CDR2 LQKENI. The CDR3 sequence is CASSPFLGNTIYF. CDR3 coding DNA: TGTGCCAGCTCACCATTTCTCGGAAACACCATATATTTT. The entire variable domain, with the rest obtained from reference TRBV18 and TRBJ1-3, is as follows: NAGVMQNPRHLVRRRGQEARLRCSPMKGHSHVYWYRQLPEEGLKFMVYLQKENIIDESGMPKERFSAEFPKEGPSILRIQQVVRGDSAAYFCASSPFLGNTIYFGEGSWLTVV.

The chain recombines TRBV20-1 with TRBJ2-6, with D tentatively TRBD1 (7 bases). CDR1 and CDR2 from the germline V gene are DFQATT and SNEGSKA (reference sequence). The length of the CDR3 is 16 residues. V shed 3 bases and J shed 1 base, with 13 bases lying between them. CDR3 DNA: TGCAGTGCTAGTAGGCGGGGACAGTCTGGGGCCAACGTCCTGACTTTC. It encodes CSASRRGQSGANVLTF.

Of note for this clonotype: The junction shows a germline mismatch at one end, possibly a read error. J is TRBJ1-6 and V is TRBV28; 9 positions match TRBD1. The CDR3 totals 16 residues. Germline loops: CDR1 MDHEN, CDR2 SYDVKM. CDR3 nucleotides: TGTGCCAGCAGTTTCTCACAGGGGGCAGGCAATTCACCCCCCCACTTT. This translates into CASSFSQGAGNSPPHF.

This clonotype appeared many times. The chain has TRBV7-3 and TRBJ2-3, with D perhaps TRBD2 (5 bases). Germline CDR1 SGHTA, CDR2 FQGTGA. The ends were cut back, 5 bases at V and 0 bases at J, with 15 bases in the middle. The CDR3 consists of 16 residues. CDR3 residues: CASSDPRAESTDTQYF. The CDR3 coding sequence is TGTGCCAGCAGCGATCCCCGAGCGGAGAGCACAGATACGCAGTATTTT.

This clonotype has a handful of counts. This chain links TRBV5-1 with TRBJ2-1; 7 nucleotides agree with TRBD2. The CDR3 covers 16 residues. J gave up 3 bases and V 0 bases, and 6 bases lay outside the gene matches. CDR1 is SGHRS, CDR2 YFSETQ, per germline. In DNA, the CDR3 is TGCGCCAGCAGCTTGGTGGGGGGGAGATTCTACAATGAGCAGTTCTTC. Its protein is CASSLVGGRFYNEQFF.

The CDR3 reads CASSSRQLNTEAFF. CDR3 nucleotides: TGTGCCAGCAGTTCCCGGCAGCTGAACACTGAAGCTTTCTTT. The chain uses TRBV2 and TRBJ1-1; D gene uncertain. This CDR3 has 14 amino acids. Trimming took 5 bases from V and 0 from J, leaving 10 bases between them. Germline CDR1 and CDR2: SNHLY and FYNNEI.

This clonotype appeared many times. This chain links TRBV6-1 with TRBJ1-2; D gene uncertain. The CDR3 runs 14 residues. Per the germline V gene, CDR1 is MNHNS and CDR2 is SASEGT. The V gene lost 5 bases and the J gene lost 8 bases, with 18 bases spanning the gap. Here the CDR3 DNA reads TGTGCCAGCAGTTCTCCCCGCAGCCCGGAGGGCTACACCTTC. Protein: CASSSPRSPEGYTF.

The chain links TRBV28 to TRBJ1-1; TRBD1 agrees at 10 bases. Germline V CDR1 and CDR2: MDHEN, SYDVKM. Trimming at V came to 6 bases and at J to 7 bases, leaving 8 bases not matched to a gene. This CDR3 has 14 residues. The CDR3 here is CASSHLGTGVEAFF. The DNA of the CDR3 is TGTGCCAGCAGCCACCTCGGGACAGGGGTTGAAGCTTTCTTT.

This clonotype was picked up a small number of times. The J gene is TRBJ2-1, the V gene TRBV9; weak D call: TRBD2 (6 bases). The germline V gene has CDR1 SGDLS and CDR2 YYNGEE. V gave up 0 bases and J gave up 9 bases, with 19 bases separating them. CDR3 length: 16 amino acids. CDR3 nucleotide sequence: TGTGCCAGCAGCGTAGCCCTACTAGCCGGGAGTGGTGAGCAGTTCTTC. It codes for CASSVALLAGSGEQFF.

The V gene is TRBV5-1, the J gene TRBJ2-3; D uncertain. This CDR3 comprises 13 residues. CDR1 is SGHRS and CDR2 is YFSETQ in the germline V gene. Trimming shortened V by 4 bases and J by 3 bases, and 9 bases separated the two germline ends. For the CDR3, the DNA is TGCGCCAGCAGCGTTTCCGGGACAGATACGCAGTATTTT. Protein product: CASSVSGTDTQYF.

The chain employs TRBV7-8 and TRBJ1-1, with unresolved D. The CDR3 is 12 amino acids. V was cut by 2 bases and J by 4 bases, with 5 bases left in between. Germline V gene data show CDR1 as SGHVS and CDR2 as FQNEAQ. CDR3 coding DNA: TGTGCCAGCAGCTTATCGGCCACTGAAGCTTTCTTT. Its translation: CASSLSATEAFF.

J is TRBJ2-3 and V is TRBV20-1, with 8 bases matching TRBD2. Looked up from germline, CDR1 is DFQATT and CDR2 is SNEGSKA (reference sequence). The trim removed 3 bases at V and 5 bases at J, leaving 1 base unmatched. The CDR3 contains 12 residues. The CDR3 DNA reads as TGCAGTGCTAGGCTAGCGGGAGATACGCAGTATTTT. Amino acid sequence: CSARLAGDTQYF.

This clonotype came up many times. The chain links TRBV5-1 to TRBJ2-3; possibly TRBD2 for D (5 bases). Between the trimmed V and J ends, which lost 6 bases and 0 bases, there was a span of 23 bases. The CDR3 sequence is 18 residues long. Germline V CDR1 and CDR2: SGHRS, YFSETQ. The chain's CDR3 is CASKRGGPRGSSTDTQYF. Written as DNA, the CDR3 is TGCGCCAGCAAGCGCGGCGGACCTAGAGGGAGTAGCACAGATACGCAGTATTTT.

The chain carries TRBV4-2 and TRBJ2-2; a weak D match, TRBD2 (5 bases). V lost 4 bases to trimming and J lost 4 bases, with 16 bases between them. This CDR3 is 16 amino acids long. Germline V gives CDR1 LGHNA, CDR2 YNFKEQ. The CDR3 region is CASSRERAESTGELFF. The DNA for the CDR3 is TGTGCCAGCAGCCGGGAGCGAGCAGAGTCCACCGGGGAGCTGTTTTTT.

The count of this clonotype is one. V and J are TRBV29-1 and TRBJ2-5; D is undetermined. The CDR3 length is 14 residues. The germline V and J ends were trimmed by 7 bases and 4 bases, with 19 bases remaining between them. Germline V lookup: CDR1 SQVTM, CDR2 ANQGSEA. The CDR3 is CSAFKKTLGETQYF. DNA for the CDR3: TGCAGCGCTTTTAAGAAAACCCTGGGAGAGACCCAGTACTTC.

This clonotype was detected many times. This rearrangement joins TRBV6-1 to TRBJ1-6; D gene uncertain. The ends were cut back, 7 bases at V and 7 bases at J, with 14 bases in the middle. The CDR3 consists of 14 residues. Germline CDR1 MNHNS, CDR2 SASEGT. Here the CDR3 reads CASIERTKNSPLHF. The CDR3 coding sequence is TGTGCCAGCATCGAGAGGACGAAAAATTCACCCCTCCACTTT.

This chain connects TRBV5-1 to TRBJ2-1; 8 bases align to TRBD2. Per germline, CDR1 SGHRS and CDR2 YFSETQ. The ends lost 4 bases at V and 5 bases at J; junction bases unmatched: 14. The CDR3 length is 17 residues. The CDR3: CASSARFGTSRHNEQFF. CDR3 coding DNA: TGCGCCAGCAGCGCACGATTCGGGACTAGTCGACACAATGAGCAGTTCTTC.

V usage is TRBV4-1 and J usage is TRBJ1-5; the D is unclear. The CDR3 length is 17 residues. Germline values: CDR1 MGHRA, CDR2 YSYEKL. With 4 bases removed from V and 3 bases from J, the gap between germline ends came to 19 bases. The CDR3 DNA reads TGCGCCAGCAGCCCCGGACGCCCGGTGAAACTCAATCAGCCCCAGCATTTT. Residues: CASSPGRPVKLNQPQHF.

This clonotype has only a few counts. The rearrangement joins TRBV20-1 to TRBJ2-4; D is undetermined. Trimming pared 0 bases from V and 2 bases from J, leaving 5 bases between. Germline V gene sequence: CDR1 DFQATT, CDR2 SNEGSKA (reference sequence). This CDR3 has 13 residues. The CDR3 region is CSARDRTKNIQYF. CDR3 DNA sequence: TGCAGTGCTAGAGACAGAACCAAAAACATTCAGTACTTC.

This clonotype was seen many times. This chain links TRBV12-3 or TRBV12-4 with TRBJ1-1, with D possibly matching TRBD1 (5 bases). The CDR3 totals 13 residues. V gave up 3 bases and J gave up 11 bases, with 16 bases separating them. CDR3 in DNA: TGTGCCAGCAGTTTCCAGGGCCAAAAGAGGGCTTTCTTT. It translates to CASSFQGQKRAFF.

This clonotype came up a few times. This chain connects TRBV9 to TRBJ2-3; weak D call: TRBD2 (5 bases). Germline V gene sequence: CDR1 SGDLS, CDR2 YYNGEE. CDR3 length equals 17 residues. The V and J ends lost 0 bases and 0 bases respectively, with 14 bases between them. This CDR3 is CASSVDSGLRSTDTQYF. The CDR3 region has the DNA TGTGCCAGCAGCGTAGATTCAGGACTCAGGAGCACAGATACGCAGTATTTT. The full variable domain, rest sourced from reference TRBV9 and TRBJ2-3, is DSGVTQTPKHLITATGQRVTLRCSPRSGDLSVYWYQQSLDQGLQFLIQYYNGEERAKGNILERFSAQQFPDLHSELNLSSLELGDSALYFCASSVDSGLRSTDTQYFGPGTRLTVL.

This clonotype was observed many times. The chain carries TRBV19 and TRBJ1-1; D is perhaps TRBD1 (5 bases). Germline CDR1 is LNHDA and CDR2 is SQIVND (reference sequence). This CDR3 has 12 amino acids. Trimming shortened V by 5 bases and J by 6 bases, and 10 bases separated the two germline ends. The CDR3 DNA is TGTGCCAGTAGTTGGGGGAAGGCTGAAGCTTTCTTT. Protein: CASSWGKAEAFF. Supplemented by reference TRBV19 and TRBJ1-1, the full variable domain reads DGGITQSPKYLFRKEGQNVTLSCEQNLNHDAMYWYRQDPGQGLRLIYYSQIVNDFQKGDIAEGYSVSREKKESFPLTVTSAQKNPTAFYLCASSWGKAEAFFGQGTRLTVV.

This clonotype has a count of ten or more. The CDR3 loop reads CASSFYSSREQFF. The CDR3 nucleotides read TGTGCCAGCAGTTTCTACTCGAGCCGGGAGCAGTTCTTC. The chain couples TRBV27 to TRBJ2-1; the D is unclear. Trimming pared 3 bases from V and 10 bases from J, leaving 13 bases between. This CDR3 is built from 13 residues. The germline gives CDR1 MNHEY, CDR2 SMNVEV (reference sequence).

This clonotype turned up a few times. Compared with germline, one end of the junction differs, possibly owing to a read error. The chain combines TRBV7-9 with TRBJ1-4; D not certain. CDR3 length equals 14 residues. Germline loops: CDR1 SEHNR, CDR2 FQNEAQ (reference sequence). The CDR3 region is CASTLAGSNEKLFF. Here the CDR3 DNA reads TGTGCCAGCACCTTAGCGGGGTCTAATGAAAAACTGTTTTTT.

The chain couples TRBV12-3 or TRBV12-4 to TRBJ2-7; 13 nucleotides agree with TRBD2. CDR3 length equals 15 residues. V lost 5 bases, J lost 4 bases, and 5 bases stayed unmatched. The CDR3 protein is CASSPRTSGSYEQYF. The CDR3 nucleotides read TGTGCCAGCAGTCCTCGGACTAGCGGGAGTTACGAGCAGTACTTC.